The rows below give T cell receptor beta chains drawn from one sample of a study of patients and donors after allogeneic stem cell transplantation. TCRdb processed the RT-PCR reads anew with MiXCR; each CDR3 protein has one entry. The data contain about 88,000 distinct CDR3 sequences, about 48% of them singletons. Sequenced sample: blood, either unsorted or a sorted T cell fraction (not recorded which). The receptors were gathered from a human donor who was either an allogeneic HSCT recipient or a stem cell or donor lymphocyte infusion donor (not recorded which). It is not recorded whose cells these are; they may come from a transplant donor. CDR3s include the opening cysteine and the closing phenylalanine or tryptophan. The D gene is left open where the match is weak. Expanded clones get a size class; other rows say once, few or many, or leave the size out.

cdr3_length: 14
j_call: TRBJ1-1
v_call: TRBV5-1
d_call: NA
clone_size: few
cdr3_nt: TGCGCCAGCAGCTTGCGGACAGATCACACTGAAGCTTTCTTT
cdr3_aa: CASSLRTDHTEAFF

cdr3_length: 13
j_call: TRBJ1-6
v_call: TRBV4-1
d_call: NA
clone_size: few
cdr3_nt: TGCGCCAGCAGCCCAGTCGGTTTAAGATTACGCCACTTT
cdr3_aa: CASSPVGLRLRHF

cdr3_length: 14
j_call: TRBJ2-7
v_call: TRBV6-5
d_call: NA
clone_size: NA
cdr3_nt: TGTGCCAGCAGAGTACAGGGGAGGAACTACGAGCAGTACTTC
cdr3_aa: CASRVQGRNYEQYF

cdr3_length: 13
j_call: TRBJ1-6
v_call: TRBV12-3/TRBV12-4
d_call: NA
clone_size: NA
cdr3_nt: TGTGCCAGCAGTTTAGGAGCTCGCCACCCCCTCCACTTT
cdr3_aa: CASSLGARHPLHF

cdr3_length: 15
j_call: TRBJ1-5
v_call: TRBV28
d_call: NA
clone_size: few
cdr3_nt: TGTGCCAGCAGTCCCCTCGGCGGTGGCAATCAGCCCCAGCATTTT
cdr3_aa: CASSPLGGGNQPQHF

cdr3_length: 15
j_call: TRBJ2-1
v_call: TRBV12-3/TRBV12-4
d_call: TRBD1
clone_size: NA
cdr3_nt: TGTGCCAGCAGCTCCCGGGACAGGGGGTTGGATGAGCAGTTCTTC
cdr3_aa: CASSSRDRGLDEQFF

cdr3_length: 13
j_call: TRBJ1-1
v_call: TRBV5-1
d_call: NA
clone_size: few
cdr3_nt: TGCGCCAGCAGCTTTGAGGGGGACGATGAAGCTTTCTTT
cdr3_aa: CASSFEGDDEAFF

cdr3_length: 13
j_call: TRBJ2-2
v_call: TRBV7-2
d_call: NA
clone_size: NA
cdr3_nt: TGTGCCAGCAGCTTCCTAGCGAGCGGGGAGCTGTTTTTT
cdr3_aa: CASSFLASGELFF

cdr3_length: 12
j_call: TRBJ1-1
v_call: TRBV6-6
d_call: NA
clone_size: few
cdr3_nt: TGTGCCAGCAGACCATCGGAGGGGGAAGCTTTCTTT
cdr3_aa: CASRPSEGEAFF

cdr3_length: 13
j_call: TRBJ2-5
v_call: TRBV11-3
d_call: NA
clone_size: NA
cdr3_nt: TGTGCCAGCAGCCACAGTGACCAAGAGACCCAGTACTTC
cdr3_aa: CASSHSDQETQYF

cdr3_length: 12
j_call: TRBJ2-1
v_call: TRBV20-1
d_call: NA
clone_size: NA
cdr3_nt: TGCAGTGGGACCCCGCAGTGGAATGAGCAGTTCTTC
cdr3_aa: CSGTPQWNEQFF

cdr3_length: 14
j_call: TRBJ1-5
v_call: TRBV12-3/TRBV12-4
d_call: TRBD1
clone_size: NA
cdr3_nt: TGTGCCAGCAGTCGAACAGGGGGTAATCAGCCCCAGCATTTT
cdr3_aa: CASSRTGGNQPQHF

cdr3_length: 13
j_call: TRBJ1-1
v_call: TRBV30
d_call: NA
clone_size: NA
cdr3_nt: TGTGCCTGGAGTCCTCGGGGCCGCCAAGAAGCTTTCTTT
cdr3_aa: CAWSPRGRQEAFF

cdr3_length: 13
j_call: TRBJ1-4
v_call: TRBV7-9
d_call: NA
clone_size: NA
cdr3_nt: TGTGCCAGCCCAGGACCTGGGAATGAAAAACTGTTTTTT
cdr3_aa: CASPGPGNEKLFF

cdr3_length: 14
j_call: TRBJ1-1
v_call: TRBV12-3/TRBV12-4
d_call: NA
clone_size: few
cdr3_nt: TGTGCCAGCAGTTTAGCAGTTAAGGACACTGAAGCTTTCTTT
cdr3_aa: CASSLAVKDTEAFF

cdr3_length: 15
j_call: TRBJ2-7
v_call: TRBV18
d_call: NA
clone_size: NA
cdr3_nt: TGTGCCAGCTCACCGTTTGGAGGGACTGAGTACGAGCAGTACTTC
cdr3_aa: CASSPFGGTEYEQYF

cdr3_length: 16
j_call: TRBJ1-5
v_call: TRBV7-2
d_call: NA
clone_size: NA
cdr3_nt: TGTGCCAGCAGCTTAGGGACAGTTATTAGCAATCAGCCCCAGCATTTT
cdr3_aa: CASSLGTVISNQPQHF

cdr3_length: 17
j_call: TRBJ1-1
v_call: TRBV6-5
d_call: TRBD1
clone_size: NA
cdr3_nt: TGTGCCAGCAGTTACTCTGGGGGCAGGGGGCGCCTTGGTGAAGCTTTCTTT
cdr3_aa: CASSYSGGRGRLGEAFF

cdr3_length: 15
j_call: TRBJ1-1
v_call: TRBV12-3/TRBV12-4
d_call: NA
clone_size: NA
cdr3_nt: TGTGCCAGCAGAGCCGGGTCCACGTATAACACTGAAGCTTTCTTT
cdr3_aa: CASRAGSTYNTEAFF

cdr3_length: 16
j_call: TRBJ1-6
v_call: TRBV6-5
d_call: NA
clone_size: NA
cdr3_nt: TGTGCCAGCAGTTACTTCGGAACTACCTATAATTCACCCCTCCACTTT
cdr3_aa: CASSYFGTTYNSPLHF

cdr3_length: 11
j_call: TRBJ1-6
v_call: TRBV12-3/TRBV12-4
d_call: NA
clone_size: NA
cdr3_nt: TGTGCCAGATTAAAGAATTCACCCCTCCACTTT
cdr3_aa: CARLKNSPLHF

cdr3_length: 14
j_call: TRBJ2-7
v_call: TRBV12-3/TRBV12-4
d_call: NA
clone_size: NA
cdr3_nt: TGTGCCAGCAGTGTCCGGGACTTTGTATACGAGCAGTACTTC
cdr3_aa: CASSVRDFVYEQYF